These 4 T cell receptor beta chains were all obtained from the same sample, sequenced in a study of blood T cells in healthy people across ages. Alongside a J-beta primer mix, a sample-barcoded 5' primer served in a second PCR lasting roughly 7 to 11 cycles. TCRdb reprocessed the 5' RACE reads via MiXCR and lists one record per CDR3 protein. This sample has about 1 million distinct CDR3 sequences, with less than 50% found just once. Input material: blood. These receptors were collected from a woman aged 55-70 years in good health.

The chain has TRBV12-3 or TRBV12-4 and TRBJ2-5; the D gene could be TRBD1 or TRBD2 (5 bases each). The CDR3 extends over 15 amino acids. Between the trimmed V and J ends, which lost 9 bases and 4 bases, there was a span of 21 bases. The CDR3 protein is CASRDGRGRVETQYF. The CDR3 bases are TGTGCCAGTCGTGATGGTCGGGGCAGGGTAGAGACCCAGTACTTC.

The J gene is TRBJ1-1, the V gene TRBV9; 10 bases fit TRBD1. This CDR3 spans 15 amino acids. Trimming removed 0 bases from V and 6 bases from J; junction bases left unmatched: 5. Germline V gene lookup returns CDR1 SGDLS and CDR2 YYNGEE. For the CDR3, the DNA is TGTGCCAGCAGCGTAGGGACAGGGGGGAGCGCTGAAGCTTTCTTT. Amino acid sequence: CASSVGTGGSAEAFF.

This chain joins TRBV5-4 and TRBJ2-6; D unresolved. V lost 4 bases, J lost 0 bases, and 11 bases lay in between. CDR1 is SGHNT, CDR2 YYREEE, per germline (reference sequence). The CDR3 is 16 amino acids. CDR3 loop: CASSPDGFSGANVLTF. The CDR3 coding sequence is TGTGCCAGCAGCCCGGATGGTTTCTCTGGGGCCAACGTCCTGACTTTC. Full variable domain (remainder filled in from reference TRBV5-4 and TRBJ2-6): ETGVTQSPTHLIKTRGQQVTLRCSSQSGHNTVSWYQQALGQGPQFIFQYYREEENGRGNFPPRFSGLQFPNYSSELNVNALELDDSALYLCASSPDGFSGANVLTFGAGSRLTVL.

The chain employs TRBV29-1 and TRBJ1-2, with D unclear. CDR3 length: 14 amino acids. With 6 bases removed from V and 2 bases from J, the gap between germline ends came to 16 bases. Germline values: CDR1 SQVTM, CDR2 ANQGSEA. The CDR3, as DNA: TGCAGCGTCCTAAGGAGAGATATGAACTATGGCTACACCTTC. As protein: CSVLRRDMNYGYTF.